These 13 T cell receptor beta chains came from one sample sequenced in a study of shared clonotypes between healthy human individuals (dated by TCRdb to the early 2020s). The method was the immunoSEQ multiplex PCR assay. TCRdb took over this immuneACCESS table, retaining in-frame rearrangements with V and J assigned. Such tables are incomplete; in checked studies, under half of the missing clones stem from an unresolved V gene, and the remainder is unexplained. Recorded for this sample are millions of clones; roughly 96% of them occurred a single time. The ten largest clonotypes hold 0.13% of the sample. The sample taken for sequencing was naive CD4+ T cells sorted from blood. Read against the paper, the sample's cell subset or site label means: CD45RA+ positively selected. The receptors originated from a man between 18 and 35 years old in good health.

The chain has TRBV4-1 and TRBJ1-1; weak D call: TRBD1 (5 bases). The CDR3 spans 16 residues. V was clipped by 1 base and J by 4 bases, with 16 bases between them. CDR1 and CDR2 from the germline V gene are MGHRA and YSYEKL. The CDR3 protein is CASSQGPGAPGTEAFF. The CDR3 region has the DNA TGCGCCAGCAGCCAAGGACCCGGGGCCCCGGGCACTGAAGCTTTCTTT.

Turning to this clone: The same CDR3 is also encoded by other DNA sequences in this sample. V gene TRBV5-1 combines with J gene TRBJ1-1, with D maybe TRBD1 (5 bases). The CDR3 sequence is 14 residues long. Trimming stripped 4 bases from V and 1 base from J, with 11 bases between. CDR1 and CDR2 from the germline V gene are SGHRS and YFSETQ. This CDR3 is CASSLQTGNTEAFF. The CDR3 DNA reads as TGCGCCAGCAGCCTACAAACAGGGAACACTGAAGCTTTCTTT.

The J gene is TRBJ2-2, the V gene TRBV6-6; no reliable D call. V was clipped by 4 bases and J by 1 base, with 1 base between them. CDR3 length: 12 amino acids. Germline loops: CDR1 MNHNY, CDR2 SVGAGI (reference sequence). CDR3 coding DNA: TGTGCCAGCAGTTGGAACACCGGGGAGCTGTTTTTT. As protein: CASSWNTGELFF.

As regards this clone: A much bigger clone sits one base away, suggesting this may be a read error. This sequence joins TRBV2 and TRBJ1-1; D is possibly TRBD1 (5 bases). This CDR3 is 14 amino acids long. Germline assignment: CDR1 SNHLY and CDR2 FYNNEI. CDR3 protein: CASSDQVWGTEALF. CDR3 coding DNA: TGTGCCAGCAGTGACCAGGTCTGGGGCACTGAAGCTCTCTTT.

CDR3 sequence: CASSTTGETYNEQFF. The CDR3 coding sequence is TGCGCCAGCAGCACCACAGGGGAAACTTACAATGAGCAGTTCTTC. V gene TRBV5-1 combines with J gene TRBJ2-1; 7 positions match TRBD1. The CDR3 has 15 amino acids. Germline V CDR1 and CDR2: SGHRS, YFSETQ. V shed 4 bases and J 4 bases; nucleotides not matched to a gene: 8.

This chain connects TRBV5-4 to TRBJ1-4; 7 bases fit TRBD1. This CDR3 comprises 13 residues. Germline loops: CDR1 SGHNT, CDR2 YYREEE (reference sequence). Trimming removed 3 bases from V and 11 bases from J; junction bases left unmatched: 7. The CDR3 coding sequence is TGTGCCAGCAGCTCCGAGACAGGGACCAAACTGTTTTTT. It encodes CASSSETGTKLFF.

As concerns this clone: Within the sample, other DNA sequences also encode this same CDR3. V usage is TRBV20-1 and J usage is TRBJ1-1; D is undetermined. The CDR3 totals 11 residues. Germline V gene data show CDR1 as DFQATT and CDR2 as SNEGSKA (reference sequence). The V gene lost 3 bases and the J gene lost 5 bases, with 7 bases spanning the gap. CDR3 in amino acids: CSASAETEAFF. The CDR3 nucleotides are TGCAGTGCTAGCGCGGAGACTGAAGCTTTCTTT.

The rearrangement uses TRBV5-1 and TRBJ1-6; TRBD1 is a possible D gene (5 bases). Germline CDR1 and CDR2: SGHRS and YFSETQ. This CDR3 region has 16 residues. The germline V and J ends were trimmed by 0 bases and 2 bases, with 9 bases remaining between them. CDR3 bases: TGCGCCAGCAGCTTGGGGTGGACACCCTATAATTCACCCCTCCACTTT. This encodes CASSLGWTPYNSPLHF.

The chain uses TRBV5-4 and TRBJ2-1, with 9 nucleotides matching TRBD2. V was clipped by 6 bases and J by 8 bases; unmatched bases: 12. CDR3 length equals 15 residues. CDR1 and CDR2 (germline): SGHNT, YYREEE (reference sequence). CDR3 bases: TGTGCCAGCACCCGGCCTGGGACTAGCTTCGATGAGCAGTTCTTC. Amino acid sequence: CASTRPGTSFDEQFF.

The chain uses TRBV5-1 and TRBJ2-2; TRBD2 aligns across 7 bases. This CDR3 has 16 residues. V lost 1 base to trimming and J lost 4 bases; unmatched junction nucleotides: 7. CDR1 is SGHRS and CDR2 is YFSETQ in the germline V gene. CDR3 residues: CASSLYVGGSTGELFF. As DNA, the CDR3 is TGCGCCAGCAGCTTGTACGTGGGAGGGTCCACCGGGGAGCTGTTTTTT.

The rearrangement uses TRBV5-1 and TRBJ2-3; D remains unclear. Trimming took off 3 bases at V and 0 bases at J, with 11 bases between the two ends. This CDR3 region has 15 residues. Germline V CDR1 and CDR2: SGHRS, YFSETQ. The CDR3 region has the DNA TGCGCCAGCAGCTCATACAGCTCTAGCACAGATACGCAGTATTTT. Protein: CASSSYSSSTDTQYF.

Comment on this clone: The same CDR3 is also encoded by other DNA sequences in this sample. As DNA, the CDR3 is TGTGCCAGCAGCCCCCTAAATACGCAGTATTTT. Its protein product is CASSPLNTQYF. The chain employs TRBV11-2 and TRBJ2-3; D gene uncertain. CDR1 SGHAT and CDR2 FQNNGV come from the germline V gene. V lost 5 bases to trimming and J lost 7 bases, with 7 bases between them. This CDR3 has 11 amino acids.

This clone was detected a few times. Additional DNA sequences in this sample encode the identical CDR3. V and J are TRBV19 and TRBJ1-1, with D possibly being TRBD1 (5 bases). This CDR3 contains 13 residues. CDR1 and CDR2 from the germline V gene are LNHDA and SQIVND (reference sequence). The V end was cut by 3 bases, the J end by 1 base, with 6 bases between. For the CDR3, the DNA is TGTGCCAGTAGTATTGGGGGGAACACTGAAGCTTTCTTT. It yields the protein CASSIGGNTEAFF.